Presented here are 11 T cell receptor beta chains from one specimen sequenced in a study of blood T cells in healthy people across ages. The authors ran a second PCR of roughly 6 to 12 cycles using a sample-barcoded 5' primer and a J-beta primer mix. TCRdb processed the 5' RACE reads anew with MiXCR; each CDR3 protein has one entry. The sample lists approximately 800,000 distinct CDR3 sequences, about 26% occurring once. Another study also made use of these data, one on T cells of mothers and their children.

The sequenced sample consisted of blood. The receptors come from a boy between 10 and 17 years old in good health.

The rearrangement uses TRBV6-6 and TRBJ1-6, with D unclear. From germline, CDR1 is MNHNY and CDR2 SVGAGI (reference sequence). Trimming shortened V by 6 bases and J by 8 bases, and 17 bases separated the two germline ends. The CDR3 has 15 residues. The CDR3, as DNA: TGTGCCAGCAGACAAGAAAATTTAAGGGATTCACCCCTCCACTTT. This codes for CASRQENLRDSPLHF.

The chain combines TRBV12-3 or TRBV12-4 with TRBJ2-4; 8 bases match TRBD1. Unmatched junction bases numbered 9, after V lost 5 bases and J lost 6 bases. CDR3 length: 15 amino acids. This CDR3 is CASSIGQGRTNIQYF. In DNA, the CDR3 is TGTGCCAGCAGTATCGGACAGGGACGGACAAACATTCAGTACTTC.

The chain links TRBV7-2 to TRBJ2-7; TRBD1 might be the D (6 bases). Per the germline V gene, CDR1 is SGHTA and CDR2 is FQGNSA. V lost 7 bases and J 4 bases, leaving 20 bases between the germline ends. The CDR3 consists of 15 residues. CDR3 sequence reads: CASNSPHYRDYEQYF. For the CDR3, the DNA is TGTGCCAGCAACTCGCCCCACTACAGGGATTACGAGCAGTACTTC.

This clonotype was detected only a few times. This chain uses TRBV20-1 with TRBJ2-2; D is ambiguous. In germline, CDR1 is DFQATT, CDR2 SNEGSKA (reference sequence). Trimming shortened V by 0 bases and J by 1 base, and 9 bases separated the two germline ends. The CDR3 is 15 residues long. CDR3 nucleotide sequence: TGCAGTGCTAGAGATCCCCAATTGAACACCGGGGAGCTGTTTTTT. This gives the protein CSARDPQLNTGELFF.

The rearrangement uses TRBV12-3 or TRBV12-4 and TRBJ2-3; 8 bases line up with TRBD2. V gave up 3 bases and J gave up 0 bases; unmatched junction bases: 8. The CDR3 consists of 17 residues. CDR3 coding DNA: TGTGCCAGCAGTTTCGGGTCGGGGGGGCTCAGCACAGATACGCAGTATTTT. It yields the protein CASSFGSGGLSTDTQYF.

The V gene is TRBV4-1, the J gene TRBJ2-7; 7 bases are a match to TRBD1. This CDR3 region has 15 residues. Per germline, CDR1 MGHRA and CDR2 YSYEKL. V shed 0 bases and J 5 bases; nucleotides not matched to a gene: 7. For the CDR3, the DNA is TGCGCCAGCAGCCAAGAAGTCGGGACAGTAGACGAGCAGTACTTC. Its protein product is CASSQEVGTVDEQYF.

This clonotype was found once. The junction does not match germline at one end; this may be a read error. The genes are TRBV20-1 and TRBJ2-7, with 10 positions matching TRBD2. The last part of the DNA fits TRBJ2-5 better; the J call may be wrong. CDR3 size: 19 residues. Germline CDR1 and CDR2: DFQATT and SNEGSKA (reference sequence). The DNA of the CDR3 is TGTAGTGCTAGAGGGATTGCAGCGGGGGGGCCGTCTGGACAAGAGACCCAGTACTTC. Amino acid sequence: CSARGIAAGGPSGQETQYF.

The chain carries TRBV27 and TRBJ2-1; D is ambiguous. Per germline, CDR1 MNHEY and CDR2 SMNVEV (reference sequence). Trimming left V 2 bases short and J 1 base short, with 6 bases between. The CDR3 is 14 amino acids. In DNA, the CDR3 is TGTGCCAGCAGTTTAGATGAGTCCTACAATGAGCAGTTCTTC. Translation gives CASSLDESYNEQFF.

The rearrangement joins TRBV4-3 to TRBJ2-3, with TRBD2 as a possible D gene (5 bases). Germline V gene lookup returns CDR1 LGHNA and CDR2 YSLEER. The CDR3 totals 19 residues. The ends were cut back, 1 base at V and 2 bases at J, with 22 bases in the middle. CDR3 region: CASSQGYVAAALSTDTQYF. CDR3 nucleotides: TGCGCCAGCAGCCAAGGGTACGTGGCAGCGGCCCTATCCACAGATACGCAGTATTTT.

The CDR3, as DNA: TGCGCCAGCAGCCCGCGGACGGGGGGGACTAATGAAAAACTGTTTTTT. Protein sequence: CASSPRTGGTNEKLFF. This chain links TRBV4-1 with TRBJ1-4; weak D call: TRBD1 (5 bases). The CDR3 has 16 residues. The V end was cut by 4 bases, the J end by 2 bases, with 14 bases between. Per germline, CDR1 MGHRA and CDR2 YSYEKL.

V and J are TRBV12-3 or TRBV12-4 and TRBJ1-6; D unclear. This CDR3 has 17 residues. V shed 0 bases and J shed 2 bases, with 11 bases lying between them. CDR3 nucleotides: TGTGCCAGCAGTTTAGCGCGGGGTCCCCCCTATAATTCACCCCTCCACTTT. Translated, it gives CASSLARGPPYNSPLHF.